The rows below give T cell receptor beta chains drawn from one sample of a study of blood T cell repertoires in COVID-19. The method was immunoSEQ multiplex PCR; TCRdb's version includes in-frame clones alone and lacks a portion of them. This sample has around 330,000 clones, with roughly 89% found just once. The sequenced material came from PBMCs or T cells enriched from blood (not recorded which). These receptors all stem from a man in his 60s who had recovered from COVID-19. Both conserved end residues are part of each CDR3. Each record gives: D gene, CDR3 length, J gene, clone size, V gene, CDR3 protein, CDR3 DNA. The D gene is left open where the match is weak. Clone size appears in some rows only: once, few, many, or a class for an expanded clone.

NA | 12 | TRBJ2-5 | NA | TRBV6-2/TRBV6-3 | CASSLAQETQYF | TGTGCCAGCAGTTTGGCCCAGGAGACCCAGTACTTC
TRBD1 | 15 | TRBJ1-2 | NA | TRBV28 | CASSPNGQGQYGYTF | TGTGCCAGCAGTCCCAACGGACAGGGACAATATGGCTACACCTTC
NA | 14 | TRBJ1-6 | once | TRBV11-2 | CASSRQVSNSPLHF | TGTGCCAGCAGCCGACAGGTGTCTAATTCACCCCTCCACTTT
TRBD1 | 12 | TRBJ1-2 | NA | TRBV28 | CASRTGGRGYTF | TGTGCCAGCAGGACAGGGGGTAGAGGCTACACCTTC
NA | 14 | TRBJ2-7 | NA | TRBV9 | CASSVGLSSYEQYF | TGTGCCAGCAGCGTAGGGCTTTCGTCCTACGAGCAGTACTTC
NA | 16 | TRBJ2-3 | once | TRBV4-1 | CASSQDPASSSDTQYF | TGCGCCAGCAGCCAAGATCCGGCTAGCAGTTCAGATACGCAGTATTTT
NA | 16 | TRBJ1-1 | NA | TRBV7-2 | CASSLTPGLVNTEAFF | TGTGCCAGCAGCTTAACACCGGGACTAGTGAACACTGAAGCTTTCTTT
NA | 16 | TRBJ2-7 | NA | TRBV21-1 | CASSPFSDSTGTSWYF | TGTGCCAGCAGTCCGTTTTCCGACTCAACCGGGACTAGCTGGTACTTC
TRBD1 | 18 | TRBJ1-3 | NA | TRBV7-9 | CASSSGHWTGRSGNTIYF | TGTGCCAGCAGCTCGGGGCACTGGACAGGGCGTTCTGGAAACACCATATATTTT
NA | 16 | TRBJ1-6 | NA | TRBV5-4 | CASSLATSSYNSPLHF | TGTGCCAGCAGCTTGGCCACGAGCTCCTATAATTCACCCCTCCACTTT
TRBD2 | 16 | TRBJ2-7 | NA | TRBV6-5 | CASSYSRLAVVYEQYF | TGTGCCAGCAGTTACTCCAGGCTAGCGGTAGTCTACGAGCAGTACTTC